These 13 T cell receptor beta chains were sequenced from one sample in a study of human T cells and chemical hapten exposure. Time point defined: patch test 1, 2 weeks after DPC sensitization. Noted treatment: therapeutic diphenylcyclopropenone sensitization with weekly scalp DPC. TCRdb called the RACE reads again in MiXCR, with one record for every CDR3 protein. The top ten clones hold under 1.5% of a sample with 65,000 to 80,000 distinct CDR3 sequences, 10% of them seen once. The sample was whole blood, taken in connection with sensitization to the hapten diphenylcyclopropenone (DPC). Receptor source: a woman aged 45 to 65 with alopecia areata. Some clones in this sample may be carry-over from other donors' samples.

This clonotype has at least ten counts. The V gene is TRBV6-1, the J gene TRBJ2-3; a weak D match, TRBD2 (6 bases). Between the trimmed V and J ends, which lost 7 bases and 2 bases, there was a span of 19 bases. From germline, CDR1 is MNHNS and CDR2 SASEGT. This CDR3 spans 16 amino acids. CDR3 coding DNA: TGTGCCAGCATTATACTAGGGCGGGGATTCACAGATACGCAGTATTTT. Protein sequence: CASIILGRGFTDTQYF.

This clonotype was detected only a few times. The CDR3 nucleotides are TGTGCCAGCAGCTCCCAACTAGGTGGGAGGGCAACAGATACGCAGTATTTT. Translated: CASSSQLGGRATDTQYF. The V gene is TRBV5-4, the J gene TRBJ2-3; 7 nucleotides align to TRBD2. This CDR3 has 17 residues. CDR1 is SGHNT, CDR2 YYREEE, per germline (reference sequence). J gave up 3 bases and V 3 bases, and 13 bases lay outside the gene matches.

The chain is built from TRBV12-3 or TRBV12-4 and TRBJ2-1; 8 bases map to TRBD2. The junction had 5 bases not matched to a gene; V was cut back by 7 bases and J by 3 bases. The CDR3 has 14 residues. The CDR3 protein is CASNTGGNYNEQFF. The CDR3 DNA follows: TGTGCCAGCAATACGGGAGGGAACTACAATGAGCAGTTCTTC.

This clonotype was detected a few times. The chain is built from TRBV5-4 and TRBJ2-1, with 10 bases that match TRBD2. V trimming: 0 bases; J trimming: 5 bases; junction bases outside the gene matches: 8. Germline V lookup: CDR1 SGHNT, CDR2 YYREEE (reference sequence). CDR3 length: 17 amino acids. The CDR3: CASSLVASGGYDNEQFF. CDR3 in DNA: TGTGCCAGCAGCTTGGTGGCTAGCGGGGGATATGACAATGAGCAGTTCTTC.

In its sample, this clonotype was seen many times. The chain combines TRBV14 with TRBJ2-7, with D tentatively TRBD1 or TRBD2 (5 bases each). This CDR3 spans 15 amino acids. V was trimmed by 4 bases and J by 7 bases, leaving 20 bases between them. Germline V lookup: CDR1 SGHDN, CDR2 FVKESK. CDR3 amino acids: CASSPGTRRFGEQYF. Written as DNA, the CDR3 is TGTGCCAGCAGCCCGGGGACGAGGAGATTCGGGGAGCAGTACTTC.

The chain is built from TRBV28 and TRBJ1-2; TRBD1 agrees at 7 bases. This CDR3 spans 14 amino acids. With 5 bases clipped from V and 8 bases from J, the junction kept 11 bases outside the gene matches. Germline V CDR1 and CDR2: MDHEN, SYDVKM. The chain's CDR3 is CASSNTRDRGGYTF. The CDR3 DNA reads as TGTGCCAGCAGTAATACCCGGGACAGAGGAGGCTACACCTTC.

This clonotype was counted at least ten times. The chain joins TRBV7-9 to TRBJ2-3; 10 bases line up with TRBD2. After removal of 5 bases from V and 1 base from J, the junction contained 9 bases not matched to a gene. CDR1 SEHNR and CDR2 FQNEAQ come from the germline V gene (reference sequence). The CDR3 length is 17 residues. As DNA, the CDR3 is TGTGCCAGCAGCCCGGCTGGACTAGCGGCAGGCACAGATACGCAGTATTTT. Translation gives CASSPAGLAAGTDTQYF.

This clonotype was found many times. The chain recombines TRBV7-9 with TRBJ2-4; D ambiguous. Germline CDR1 reads SEHNR; CDR2 reads FQNEAQ (reference sequence). V lost 2 bases and J lost 5, with 7 bases in between. This CDR3 spans 13 amino acids. CDR3 sequence reads: CASSLREQNIQYF. The CDR3 nucleotides are TGTGCCAGCAGCTTAAGAGAACAAAACATTCAGTACTTC.

This chain joins TRBV5-1 and TRBJ2-7; TRBD1 matches 8 bases. Germline-derived CDR1 and CDR2 are SGHRS and YFSETQ. CDR3 length: 15 residues. V shed 4 bases and J 4 bases; nucleotides not matched to a gene: 10. DNA for the CDR3: TGCGCCAGCAGCCTGTACGGGACAGGCCCATACGAGCAGTACTTC. Translating gives CASSLYGTGPYEQYF.

This clonotype appeared a few times. This sequence joins TRBV30 and TRBJ1-2; TRBD1 might be the D (5 bases). This CDR3 region has 15 residues. Trimming took 0 bases from V and 4 from J, leaving 15 bases between them. Germline CDR1 is GTSNPN and CDR2 is SVGIG (reference sequence). CDR3 sequence reads: CAWSVSRQSRYGYTF. The DNA for the CDR3 is TGTGCCTGGAGTGTATCCCGACAGTCCCGCTATGGCTACACCTTC. Looking up the rest from reference TRBV30 and TRBJ1-2 gives the full variable domain: SQTIHQWPATLVQPVGSPLSLECTVEGTSNPNLYWYRQAAGRGLQLLFYSVGIGQISSEVPQNLSASRPQDRQFILSSKKLLLSDSGFYLCAWSVSRQSRYGYTFGSGTRLTVV.

This clonotype was seen only a few times. V and J are TRBV11-2 and TRBJ2-2; 8 positions agree with TRBD2. V was pared by 0 bases and J by 6 bases, with 9 bases of the junction left unmatched. Germline V gene data show CDR1 as SGHAT and CDR2 as FQNNGV. The CDR3 has 17 residues. The CDR3 DNA follows: TGTGCCAGCAGCTTAGATTATCCAGCGGGAGTGCCCGGGGAGCTGTTTTTT. This translates into CASSLDYPAGVPGELFF.

Ten or more counts support this clonotype. This chain links TRBV28 with TRBJ2-6, with a tentative D call TRBD2 (5 bases). Germline values: CDR1 MDHEN, CDR2 SYDVKM. This CDR3 has 13 amino acids. The V and J ends lost 11 bases and 4 bases respectively, with 12 bases between them. The CDR3 spells CAGRGTGANVLTF. Here the CDR3 DNA reads TGTGCCGGGAGAGGAACCGGGGCCAACGTCCTGACTTTC.

Only a few counts were recorded for this clonotype. V and J are TRBV3-1 and TRBJ2-1; 12 bases map to TRBD2. The CDR3 runs to 15 residues. The V gene end was trimmed by 5 bases and the J gene end by 8 bases; junction bases not matched to a gene: 7. Per germline, CDR1 LGHDT and CDR2 YNNKEL (reference sequence). The CDR3 region has the DNA TGTGCCAGCAGCTTAGGGACTAGCGGGTGGGATGAGCAGTTCTTC. This codes for CASSLGTSGWDEQFF.